A single sample gave rise to the 11 T cell receptor beta chains below, sequenced in a study of blood T cell repertoires in COVID-19 (dated by TCRdb to between 2020 and 2021). Receptors were amplified or captured by the immunoSEQ multiplex PCR assay. TCRdb limited this immuneACCESS table to in-frame rearrangements with V and J called. A share of clones is missing; checked studies link under half to unresolved V genes, and the rest is unexplained. The sample table lists more than 200,000 clones, about 87% of them with a count of one. Of the sample, approximately 1.6% is held by the ten largest clones. Input material: PBMCs or T cells enriched from blood (not recorded which). These TCRs come from a woman between 50 and 59 years old who had recovered from COVID-19.

The rearrangement links TRBV6-5 to TRBJ2-5; D ambiguous. Trimming took off 0 bases at V and 2 bases at J, with 7 bases between the two ends. Germline lookup yields CDR1 MNHEY and CDR2 SVGAGI. There are 14 residues in the CDR3. This CDR3 is CASSYSSRQETQYF. In DNA, the CDR3 is TGTGCCAGCAGTTACTCATCACGGCAAGAGACCCAGTACTTC.

This chain links TRBV6-5 with TRBJ2-3; D is undetermined. Trimming took off 6 bases at V and 6 bases at J, with 10 bases between the two ends. The CDR3 is made up of 12 amino acids. Looked up from germline, CDR1 is MNHEY and CDR2 is SVGAGI. This CDR3 is CASSVGRDTQYF. The DNA for the CDR3 is TGTGCCAGCAGCGTCGGTCGGGATACGCAGTATTTT.

This clone was seen a handful of times. V gene TRBV18 combines with J gene TRBJ2-7, with D perhaps matching TRBD1 (5 bases). Germline V lookup: CDR1 KGHSH, CDR2 LQKENI. Trimming stripped 4 bases from V and 5 bases from J, with 15 bases between. The length of the CDR3 is 14 residues. CDR3 in DNA: TGTGCCAGCTCACAGGGGTTGGGTGGCCACGAGCAGTACTTC. Translating gives CASSQGLGGHEQYF.

This chain joins TRBV19 and TRBJ1-2; a weak D match, TRBD1 (5 bases). Germline CDR1 reads LNHDA; CDR2 reads SQIVND (reference sequence). This CDR3 spans 14 amino acids. V was cut by 5 bases and J by 8 bases, with 18 bases left in between. CDR3 DNA sequence: TGTGCCAGTAGTGCTACGGGACTTCGGGGGGGCTACACCTTC. It translates to CASSATGLRGGYTF. The complete variable domain, with remaining parts taken from reference TRBV19 and TRBJ1-2, reads DGGITQSPKYLFRKEGQNVTLSCEQNLNHDAMYWYRQDPGQGLRLIYYSQIVNDFQKGDIAEGYSVSREKKESFPLTVTSAQKNPTAFYLCASSATGLRGGYTFGSGTRLTVV.

The chain is built from TRBV9 and TRBJ2-1, with TRBD1 matching 7 bases. Germline CDR1 SGDLS, CDR2 YYNGEE. This CDR3 is 15 amino acids long. J was trimmed by 5 bases and V by 0 bases; bases with no gene match: 5. CDR3: CASSVEGTAHNEQFF. CDR3 coding DNA: TGTGCCAGCAGCGTAGAAGGGACAGCTCACAATGAGCAGTTCTTC.

This chain joins TRBV6-2 or TRBV6-3 and TRBJ1-2, with unresolved D. Deletions cut 2 bases from V and 11 bases from J, with 15 bases between. This CDR3 is 13 amino acids long. From germline, CDR1 is MNHEY and CDR2 SVGEGT. The CDR3 is CASSYGPGSGYTF. The CDR3 nucleotides are TGTGCCAGCAGTTACGGTCCTGGCTCGGGTTACACCTTC.

V usage is TRBV6-5 and J usage is TRBJ1-2; D remains unclear. CDR3 length: 12 residues. Trimming shortened V by 2 bases and J by 6 bases, and 7 bases separated the two germline ends. Germline loops: CDR1 MNHEY, CDR2 SVGAGI. CDR3 loop: CASSYEGNGYTF. In DNA, the CDR3 is TGTGCCAGCAGTTACGAGGGTAATGGCTACACCTTC.

This chain links TRBV28 with TRBJ2-3, with TRBD2 as a possible D gene (6 bases). CDR3 length: 13 amino acids. V was trimmed by 6 bases and J by 6 bases, leaving 13 bases between them. Germline values: CDR1 MDHEN, CDR2 SYDVKM. CDR3 sequence (DNA): TGTGCCAGCAGCCCCCCTAGCGTCGATACGCAGTATTTT. This encodes CASSPPSVDTQYF. Together with reference TRBV28 and TRBJ2-3, the CDR3 gives the full variable domain: DVKVTQSSRYLVKRTGEKVFLECVQDMDHENMFWYRQDPGLGLRLIYFSYDVKMKEKGDIPEGYSVSREKKERFSLILESASTNQTSMYLCASSPPSVDTQYFGPGTRLTVL.

The gene calls are TRBV7-3 and TRBJ1-1; D is unresolved. CDR1 SGHTA and CDR2 FQGTGA come from the germline V gene. The CDR3 extends over 14 amino acids. V lost 2 bases and J lost 2, with 9 bases in between. The CDR3 sequence is CASSLLPTNTEAFF. The CDR3 nucleotides are TGTGCCAGCAGCTTACTGCCCACAAACACTGAAGCTTTCTTT.

The gene calls are TRBV3-1 (or the pseudogene TRBV3-2) and TRBJ2-1; D unresolved. Germline-derived CDR1 and CDR2 are LGHDT and YNNKEL (reference sequence). This CDR3 comprises 11 residues. Trimming left V 3 bases short and J 12 bases short, with 9 bases between. The DNA of the CDR3 is TGTGCCAGCAGCCAGGCCAGTACGCAGTTCTTC. It yields the protein CASSQASTQFF.

Here the CDR3 DNA reads TGTGCCAGCAGTTTAGGGACAGGGCAGGGCTACACCTTC. It codes for CASSLGTGQGYTF. This chain uses TRBV28 with TRBJ1-2; 9 positions match TRBD1. V trimming: 2 bases; J trimming: 8 bases; junction bases outside the gene matches: 3. The germline CDR1 and CDR2 sequences are MDHEN and SYDVKM. The CDR3 is 13 residues long.